These 4 T cell receptor beta chains share one sample of origin, sequenced in a study of beta chain features in type 1 diabetes. As every portion of the isolated RNA was reverse transcribed, the sequencing read expressed TCRB transcripts. Data came from immunoSEQ multiplex PCR; TCRdb stores just in-frame clones and leaves some out. The table has 600,000 or so clones, about 14% seen once. The antigens for these receptors are not known. Study findings and constraints: Among all four CD4+ subsets, Type 1 diabetes patients had TCRB CDR3s that were moderately but significantly shorter.

Sequencing used naive CD4+ T cells from blood. The receptors stem from a man aged 18 to 29 with type 1 diabetes.

The rearrangement joins TRBV2 to TRBJ1-4; 7 bases are shared with TRBD1. The length of the CDR3 is 12 residues. Trimming cost V 7 bases and J 5 bases; bases outside gene matches: 1. Per germline, CDR1 SNHLY and CDR2 FYNNEI. The CDR3 loop reads CASMTGNEKLFF. For the CDR3, the DNA is TGTGCCAGCATGACAGGGAATGAAAAACTGTTTTTT.

The V gene is TRBV7-2, the J gene TRBJ1-5; unclear D gene. Trimming took off 5 bases at V and 4 bases at J, with 9 bases between the two ends. This CDR3 region has 13 residues. Germline V CDR1 and CDR2: SGHTA, FQGNSA. CDR3: CASSPHRNQPQHF. The CDR3 nucleotides read TGTGCCAGCAGCCCTCACAGAAATCAGCCCCAGCATTTT.

The chain has TRBV5-1 and TRBJ2-1, with 7 bases lining up with TRBD1. Losses at the gene ends were 4 bases for V and 9 bases for J; bases not matched to a gene: 10. The CDR3 spans 14 residues. The germline V gene has CDR1 SGHRS and CDR2 YFSETQ. The CDR3 sequence: CASSPTTGSGEQFF. The CDR3 region has the DNA TGCGCCAGCAGCCCCACGACAGGGTCAGGTGAGCAGTTCTTC. Based on the CDR3 plus reference TRBV5-1 and TRBJ2-1, the full variable domain is KAGVTQTPRYLIKTRGQQVTLSCSPISGHRSVSWYQQTPGQGLQFLFEYFSETQRNKGNFPGRFSGRQFSNSRSEMNVSTLELGDSALYLCASSPTTGSGEQFFGPGTRLTVL.

This clone was seen more than once but under ten times. The chain combines TRBV29-1 with TRBJ2-3; 7 bases are a match to TRBD2. V dropped 7 bases and J dropped 4; count of bases not matched to a gene: 11. Per the germline V gene, CDR1 is SQVTM and CDR2 is ANQGSEA. The CDR3 loop spans 14 amino acids. In nucleotides, the CDR3 is TGCAGCGAACGCGGGGGACGGCTTGCAGATACGCAGTATTTT. Translation: CSERGGRLADTQYF.